The 27 T cell receptor beta chains presented below share a single source sample, sequenced in a study of T cell responses to AZD1222 COVID-19 vaccine. The protocol was immunoSEQ multiplex PCR, while the TCRdb copy is restricted to in-frame clones and leaves out a portion. The table records roughly 110,000 clones, more than 70% of them present only once. This specimen was peripheral blood, taken 28 days after the second AZD1222 dose. The source is an adult who received the AZD1222 COVID-19 vaccine.

V and J are TRBV11-2 and TRBJ1-3, with D perhaps matching TRBD1 (6 bases). The CDR3 loop spans 16 amino acids. Looked up from germline, CDR1 is SGHAT and CDR2 is FQNNGV. The V end was cut by 1 base, the J end by 4 bases, with 14 bases between. As DNA, the CDR3 is TGTGCCAGCAGCTTAGGGGGCAAACAGGGAGGAAACACCATATATTTT. Translated: CASSLGGKQGGNTIYF. The entire variable domain, with the rest obtained from reference TRBV11-2 and TRBJ1-3, is as follows: EAGVAQSPRYKIIEKRQSVAFWCNPISGHATLYWYQQILGQGPKLLIQFQNNGVVDDSQLPKDRFSAERLKGVDSTLKIQPAKLEDSAVYLCASSLGGKQGGNTIYFGEGSWLTVV.

This clone was seen more than once but under ten times. CDR3 in amino acids: CASSFSWHRARRTNEKLFF. For the CDR3, the DNA is TGTGCCAGCAGTTTTTCATGGCACAGGGCCCGTCGGACTAATGAAAAACTGTTTTTT. The genes are TRBV28 and TRBJ1-4; a possible D gene is TRBD1 (6 bases). This CDR3 spans 19 amino acids. Trimming shortened V by 3 bases and J by 2 bases, and 22 bases separated the two germline ends. The germline V gene encodes CDR1 MDHEN and CDR2 SYDVKM. The variable domain in full, completed from reference TRBV28 and TRBJ1-4, reads DVKVTQSSRYLVKRTGEKVFLECVQDMDHENMFWYRQDPGLGLRLIYFSYDVKMKEKGDIPEGYSVSREKKERFSLILESASTNQTSMYLCASSFSWHRARRTNEKLFFGSGTQLSVL.

This sequence joins TRBV19 and TRBJ2-6, with D unresolved. Germline CDR1 is LNHDA and CDR2 is SQIVND (reference sequence). V lost 6 bases, J lost 0 bases, and 9 bases lay in between. The CDR3 is 15 residues long. The CDR3 bases are TGTGCCAGTAGCGACGTCGTCTCTGGGGCCAACGTCCTGACTTTC. Its translation: CASSDVVSGANVLTF.

The gene calls are TRBV29-1 and TRBJ1-1; 8 bases are a match to TRBD1. Trimming took 5 bases from V and 5 from J; bases not matched to a gene: 4. The CDR3 contains 12 residues. CDR1 and CDR2 (germline): SQVTM, ANQGSEA. CDR3 region: CSVYRGGTEAFF. The DNA for the CDR3 is TGCAGCGTTTACAGGGGGGGGACTGAAGCTTTCTTT.

This clone was recorded only once. This chain links TRBV10-3 with TRBJ1-4, with a weak D call TRBD1 (6 bases). The CDR3 loop spans 13 amino acids. Germline V CDR1 and CDR2: ENHRY, SYGVKD. Trimming shortened V by 10 bases and J by 6 bases, and 15 bases separated the two germline ends. The CDR3 sequence: CATQQGSDEKLFF. The CDR3 DNA reads as TGTGCCACGCAACAGGGATCGGATGAAAAACTGTTTTTT.

The V gene is TRBV9, the J gene TRBJ1-2; D unclear. The V gene's germline CDR1 is SGDLS and CDR2 YYNGEE. V was shortened by 1 base and J by 1 base, with 17 bases between the two germline ends. The CDR3 consists of 17 residues. CDR3 loop: CASSVYSSGRDNYGYTF. In nucleotides, the CDR3 is TGTGCCAGCAGCGTATATTCTTCAGGACGGGATAACTATGGCTACACCTTC.

The rearrangement links TRBV20-1 to TRBJ1-1, with D tentatively TRBD1 (6 bases). The germline gives CDR1 DFQATT, CDR2 SNEGSKA (reference sequence). CDR3 size: 14 residues. V lost 3 bases, J lost 5 bases, and 16 bases lay in between. The CDR3: CSASARGAGTEAFF. The CDR3 DNA follows: TGCAGTGCTAGTGCGCGGGGGGCAGGGACTGAAGCTTTCTTT.

The chain has TRBV10-3 and TRBJ1-2; D is uncertain. Germline lookup yields CDR1 ENHRY and CDR2 SYGVKD. Trimming shortened V by 3 bases and J by 1 base, and 12 bases separated the two germline ends. This CDR3 spans 15 amino acids. As DNA, the CDR3 is TGTGCCATCAGTGATTTAGGGCCCCATAACTATGGCTACACCTTC. It specifies CAISDLGPHNYGYTF.

The chain combines TRBV13 with TRBJ1-1, with 8 bases that match TRBD1. V shed 2 bases, J shed 1 base, and the junction held 6 bases outside the gene matches. Germline values: CDR1 PRHDT, CDR2 FYEKMQ (reference sequence). CDR3 size: 16 residues. For the CDR3, the DNA is TGTGCCAGCAGCTTAAGACAGGGGATCCGGAACACTGAAGCTTTCTTT. It codes for CASSLRQGIRNTEAFF.

The CDR3 here is CAAQARGGLGEQYF. The CDR3 DNA reads as TGTGCGGCCCAGGCGAGAGGCGGACTTGGGGAGCAGTACTTC. This chain connects TRBV6-5 to TRBJ2-7; weak D call: TRBD2 (5 bases). There are 14 residues in the CDR3. The germline V gene encodes CDR1 MNHEY and CDR2 SVGAGI.

This chain joins TRBV7-3 and TRBJ1-2; D call uncertain. The CDR3 is made up of 14 amino acids. Trimming cost V 2 bases and J 5 bases, with 12 bases left between them. Per the germline V gene, CDR1 is SGHTA and CDR2 is FQGTGA. The CDR3 DNA follows: TGTGCCAGCAGCTTAGTTGGCGGGGAGTATGGCTACACCTTC. Translating it yields CASSLVGGEYGYTF.

The chain employs TRBV19 and TRBJ2-4; 7 positions agree with TRBD1. Germline V lookup: CDR1 LNHDA, CDR2 SQIVND (reference sequence). V was pared by 4 bases and J by 4 bases, with 7 bases of the junction left unmatched. The CDR3 has 15 amino acids. This chain's CDR3 is CASSTQGTKKNIQYF. DNA of the CDR3: TGTGCCAGTAGTACACAGGGGACGAAAAAAAACATTCAGTACTTC. Full variable domain (rest looked up from reference TRBV19 and TRBJ2-4): DGGITQSPKYLFRKEGQNVTLSCEQNLNHDAMYWYRQDPGQGLRLIYYSQIVNDFQKGDIAEGYSVSREKKESFPLTVTSAQKNPTAFYLCASSTQGTKKNIQYFGAGTRLSVL.

The V gene is TRBV5-4, the J gene TRBJ1-2; 10 bases are a match to TRBD1. Trimming removed 4 bases from V and 7 bases from J; junction bases left unmatched: 7. The CDR3 covers 14 residues. The germline V gene has CDR1 SGHNT and CDR2 YYREEE (reference sequence). The CDR3 region is CASSRQGANSGYTF. The CDR3 coding sequence is TGTGCCAGCAGCCGACAGGGGGCGAATAGTGGCTACACCTTC. Variable domain in full (rest from reference TRBV5-4 and TRBJ1-2): ETGVTQSPTHLIKTRGQQVTLRCSSQSGHNTVSWYQQALGQGPQFIFQYYREEENGRGNFPPRFSGLQFPNYSSELNVNALELDDSALYLCASSRQGANSGYTFGSGTRLTVV.

A single count supports this clone. J is TRBJ2-7 and V is TRBV6-5, with D tentatively TRBD1 (5 bases). CDR1 is MNHEY, CDR2 SVGAGI, per germline. V lost 0 bases and J 8 bases, leaving 11 bases between the germline ends. CDR3 length: 13 amino acids. Written as DNA, the CDR3 is TGTGCCAGCAGTTACTCGTCCAGGGCTAAGCAGTACTTC. It specifies CASSYSSRAKQYF.

The gene calls are TRBV4-2 and TRBJ2-7; D remains ambiguous. V lost 1 base and J lost 2, with 3 bases in between. The CDR3 spans 12 residues. The germline V gene encodes CDR1 LGHNA and CDR2 YNFKEQ. The CDR3: CASSQGAYEQYF. CDR3 bases: TGTGCCAGCAGCCAAGGGGCCTACGAGCAGTACTTC.

The chain links TRBV29-1 to TRBJ2-1; 8 bases are shared with TRBD2. The CDR3 runs to 17 residues. CDR1 is SQVTM and CDR2 is ANQGSEA in the germline V gene. V shed 3 bases, J shed 0 bases, and the junction held 10 bases outside the gene matches. The CDR3 sequence is CSVDLLAGQSSYNEQFF. DNA for the CDR3: TGCAGCGTTGACCTCCTAGCGGGCCAGAGCTCCTACAATGAGCAGTTCTTC.

This clone was seen a few times. This chain uses TRBV9 with TRBJ2-1; perhaps TRBD1 as D (5 bases). V was pared by 4 bases and J by 0 bases, with 11 bases between. Germline loops: CDR1 SGDLS, CDR2 YYNGEE. This CDR3 spans 15 amino acids. The CDR3 loop reads CASSSRGGSYNEQFF. The CDR3 DNA is TGTGCCAGCAGCTCTAGGGGTGGCTCCTACAATGAGCAGTTCTTC.

This clone was seen only a few times. This rearrangement joins TRBV4-2 to TRBJ1-1, with D perhaps matching TRBD1 (5 bases). Per the germline V gene, CDR1 is LGHNA and CDR2 is YNFKEQ. The CDR3 covers 14 residues. Trimming pared 4 bases from V and 6 bases from J, leaving 15 bases between. The CDR3 DNA reads as TGTGCCAGCAGCCCCAGGGAAGGGTTGGCTGAAGCTTTCTTT. Translated, it gives CASSPREGLAEAFF.

The chain employs TRBV28 and TRBJ1-2, with D uncertain. V lost 8 bases and J 8 bases, leaving 21 bases between the germline ends. CDR3 length equals 14 residues. Germline V gives CDR1 MDHEN, CDR2 SYDVKM. CDR3 sequence: CASLTEQQEMGYTF. The CDR3 DNA reads as TGTGCCAGCCTTACCGAACAGCAGGAGATGGGCTACACCTTC.

A note on this clone: The sample holds other DNA sequences that translate to the same CDR3. The chain uses TRBV6-5 and TRBJ1-2; D perhaps matches TRBD1 (5 bases). V lost 0 bases and J lost 4, with 9 bases in between. CDR3 length: 14 amino acids. Germline assignment: CDR1 MNHEY and CDR2 SVGAGI. CDR3 nucleotide sequence: TGTGCCAGCAGTTACTCTAGAAGGGGCTATGGCTACACCTTC. Amino acid sequence: CASSYSRRGYGYTF.

V and J are TRBV6-5 and TRBJ2-3; TRBD2 aligns across 8 bases. The junction had 8 bases not matched to a gene; V was cut back by 0 bases and J by 9 bases. Germline V gene data show CDR1 as MNHEY and CDR2 as SVGAGI. There are 15 residues in the CDR3. In DNA, the CDR3 is TGTGCCAGCAGTTACTCTGCGGACGTAGCGGGGACGCAGTATTTT. It codes for CASSYSADVAGTQYF.

This chain links TRBV7-8 with TRBJ2-2; TRBD1 aligns across 7 bases. The V segment lost 5 bases and the J segment 0 bases; nucleotides outside the gene matches: 3. The CDR3 extends over 15 amino acids. The germline CDR1 and CDR2 sequences are SGHVS and FQNEAQ. CDR3 nucleotide sequence: TGTGCCAGCAGCACCGGGACAGCGAACACCGGGGAGCTGTTTTTT. Amino acid sequence: CASSTGTANTGELFF.

The rearrangement joins TRBV24-1 to TRBJ1-6; D remains ambiguous. The CDR3 is made up of 13 amino acids. V lost 5 bases to trimming and J lost 4 bases, with 5 bases between them. Germline CDR1 reads KGHDR; CDR2 reads SFDVKD. The CDR3 bases are TGTGCCACCAGTGCCCAGTATAATTCACCCCTCCACTTT. Its translation: CATSAQYNSPLHF.

About this clone: In the same sample, other DNA sequences code for this CDR3. This CDR3 is CASSWGGNQPQHF. The CDR3 DNA follows: TGTGCCAGCAGTTGGGGTGGGAATCAGCCCCAGCATTTT. The V gene is TRBV27, the J gene TRBJ1-5; D unresolved. Per the germline V gene, CDR1 is MNHEY and CDR2 is SMNVEV (reference sequence). This CDR3 spans 13 amino acids. V lost 4 bases, J lost 4 bases, and 8 bases lay in between.

The chain links TRBV6-2 or TRBV6-3 to TRBJ2-5; tentative D call: TRBD1 (7 bases). Per the germline V gene, CDR1 is MNHEY and CDR2 is SVGEGT. Trimming left V 2 bases short and J 4 bases short, with 17 bases between. The CDR3 spans 16 residues. This CDR3 reads CASSYPRDSPSETQYF. CDR3 in DNA: TGTGCCAGCAGTTACCCGCGGGACAGCCCTTCAGAGACCCAGTACTTC.

V and J are TRBV10-2 and TRBJ2-3; 8 nucleotides match TRBD1. Unmatched junction bases numbered 1, after V lost 10 bases and J lost 4 bases. The CDR3 is 11 residues long. CDR1 WSHSY and CDR2 SAAADI come from the germline V gene. The CDR3 is CATRGPDTQYF. In DNA form, the CDR3 reads TGCGCCACCAGGGGGCCAGATACGCAGTATTTT.

V is TRBV7-9 and J is TRBJ1-2; 9 bases are a match to TRBD1. V gave up 0 bases and J gave up 4 bases; unmatched junction bases: 6. Germline V gives CDR1 SEHNR, CDR2 FQNEAQ (reference sequence). This CDR3 region has 16 residues. DNA for the CDR3: TGTGCCAGCAGCTTAGCTTTGGGACAGGGAAGCTATGGCTACACCTTC. Protein: CASSLALGQGSYGYTF.